These 20 T cell receptor beta chains originate from one sample sequenced in a study of blood T cells in healthy people across ages (dated by TCRdb to about 2015). Receptors were amplified or captured by 5' RACE. TCRdb shows the sequencer as Illumina HiSeq 2500. A second PCR of roughly 6 to 12 cycles was run with a J-beta primer mix and a sample-barcoded 5' primer. TCRdb reran the public reads through fastp at Q25 and MiXCR, keeping productive beta chains. Rows merge per CDR3 protein into single entries with the most common DNA and genes. The sample data list over 600,000 distinct CDR3 sequences, and 56% of these were observed just once. More than 25% of the sample is taken by the ten largest. The sequencing input was blood. Receptors originate from a man between 40 and 49 years old in good health.

This rearrangement joins TRBV3-1 to TRBJ1-1; no firm D call. V dropped 3 bases and J dropped 6 bases, with 8 bases sitting between them. CDR3 length: 12 amino acids. Germline CDR1 LGHDT, CDR2 YNNKEL (reference sequence). The DNA of the CDR3 is TGTGCCAGCAGCCAGGGAAGCGCTGAAGCTTTCTTT. Translated, it gives CASSQGSAEAFF.

This rearrangement joins TRBV12-3 or TRBV12-4 to TRBJ1-1; no definite D call. CDR3 length equals 12 residues. Between the trimmed V and J ends, which lost 6 bases and 6 bases, there was a span of 11 bases. The CDR3 coding sequence is TGTGCCAGCAGCCTGGATCAGGCTGAAGCTTTCTTT. Translated: CASSLDQAEAFF.

The chain has TRBV12-3 or TRBV12-4 and TRBJ2-1, with 7 bases that match TRBD2. The V and J ends lost 3 bases and 0 bases, in that order; junction bases with no gene match: 2. The CDR3 has 15 residues. This CDR3 reads CASSFAGVSYNEQFF. The CDR3 coding sequence is TGTGCCAGCAGTTTCGCGGGAGTCTCCTACAATGAGCAGTTCTTC.

The chain employs TRBV24-1 and TRBJ2-1; D is perhaps TRBD1 or TRBD2 (6 bases each). Trimming took off 3 bases at V and 10 bases at J, with 18 bases between the two ends. The V gene's germline CDR1 is KGHDR and CDR2 SFDVKD. CDR3 length: 15 residues. CDR3 sequence reads: CATSDRGAPLEEQFF. The CDR3 DNA is TGTGCCACCAGTGATAGGGGGGCGCCACTTGAGGAGCAGTTCTTC.

This clonotype was seen a handful of times. V and J are TRBV29-1 and TRBJ1-1; perhaps TRBD1 as D (6 bases). V was cut by 4 bases and J by 0 bases, with 12 bases left in between. The CDR3 contains 14 residues. CDR1 and CDR2 (germline): SQVTM, ANQGSEA. The CDR3 region has the DNA TGCAGCGTTGCCCCTGGGACACTGAACACTGAAGCTTTCTTT. Its protein product is CSVAPGTLNTEAFF.

The V call is TRBV29-1, the J call TRBJ2-7; 12 bases map to TRBD2. The CDR3 runs 13 residues. V lost 6 bases, J lost 5 bases, and 5 bases stayed unmatched. CDR1 and CDR2 (germline): SQVTM, ANQGSEA. This CDR3 is CSVAGLAGNEQYF. For the CDR3, the DNA is TGCAGCGTCGCGGGACTAGCGGGTAACGAGCAGTACTTC.

CDR3 residues: CASSIIAGVYNEQFF. The CDR3 coding sequence is TGTGCCAGCAGTATTATAGCGGGAGTCTACAATGAGCAGTTCTTC. The rearrangement joins TRBV12-3 or TRBV12-4 to TRBJ2-1; 9 bases are a match to TRBD2. J gave up 3 bases and V 5 bases, and 5 bases lay outside the gene matches. This CDR3 contains 15 residues.

This clonotype was counted a few times. V and J are TRBV3-1 and TRBJ1-2; TRBD1 might be the D (5 bases). This CDR3 region has 12 residues. CDR1 is LGHDT and CDR2 is YNNKEL in the germline V gene (reference sequence). Trimming left V 8 bases short and J 6 bases short, with 13 bases between. In nucleotides, the CDR3 is TGTGCCAGCCTGGGACCAGCGGATGGCTACACCTTC. It yields the protein CASLGPADGYTF.

This clonotype appeared many times. The chain links TRBV11-3 to TRBJ2-7; D is ambiguous. V was shortened by 0 bases and J by 0 bases, with 9 bases between the two germline ends. Germline CDR1 SGHNT, CDR2 YENEEA. There are 15 residues in the CDR3. The CDR3 spells CASSLDAPSSYEQYF. The CDR3 DNA sequence: TGTGCCAGCAGCTTAGACGCCCCGAGCTCCTACGAGCAGTACTTC.

This chain connects TRBV7-9 to TRBJ2-7; possibly TRBD1 for D (5 bases). The ends were cut back, 7 bases at V and 7 bases at J, with 14 bases in the middle. Germline assignment: CDR1 SEHNR and CDR2 FQNEAQ (reference sequence). This CDR3 region has 12 residues. CDR3 region: CASTETDGEQYF. The CDR3 nucleotides are TGTGCCAGCACCGAGACAGACGGGGAGCAGTACTTC.

This clonotype was picked up one time. V and J are TRBV20-1 and TRBJ1-1; D remains unclear. The CDR3 is 15 amino acids. V was shortened by 0 bases and J by 1 base, with 12 bases between the two germline ends. Germline CDR1 DFQATT, CDR2 SNEGSKA (reference sequence). CDR3 protein: CSAREKYSGNTEAFF. As DNA, the CDR3 is TGCAGTGCTAGAGAGAAGTATTCAGGGAACACTGAAGCTTTCTTT.

The chain recombines TRBV7-2 with TRBJ1-6, with D possibly being TRBD1 (5 bases). Germline V gene lookup returns CDR1 SGHTA and CDR2 FQGNSA. The CDR3 totals 14 residues. Trimming took 1 base from V and 11 from J, leaving 12 bases between them. This CDR3 reads CASSLDAGWPPLHF. DNA for the CDR3: TGTGCCAGCAGCTTAGACGCAGGGTGGCCACCCCTCCACTTT.

This chain uses TRBV24-1 with TRBJ2-1; tentatively, D is TRBD2 (5 bases). The CDR3 covers 15 residues. V was pared by 4 bases and J by 5 bases, with 14 bases between. Germline V gives CDR1 KGHDR, CDR2 SFDVKD. CDR3 bases: TGTGCCACCAGTGAAACGGTTACTAGTCACAATGAGCAGTTCTTC. Residues: CATSETVTSHNEQFF.

The rearrangement uses TRBV12-3 or TRBV12-4 and TRBJ2-5; D is perhaps TRBD1 (5 bases). The DNA end is more similar to TRBJ2-7, so the J call may be wrong. This CDR3 comprises 13 residues. The CDR3 here is CASSPTRVGEQYF. In DNA, the CDR3 is TGTGCCAGCAGTCCAACCAGGGTCGGCGAGCAGTACTTC.

This clonotype was seen only a few times. V is TRBV28 and J is TRBJ1-2, with unresolved D. V lost 6 bases, J lost 5 bases, and 16 bases lay in between. CDR1 and CDR2 (germline): MDHEN, SYDVKM. The CDR3 sequence is 14 residues long. The CDR3 coding sequence is TGTGCCAGCAGATCCGGAGCGCGGATGTATGGCTACACCTTC. Translated: CASRSGARMYGYTF.

This chain connects TRBV24-1 to TRBJ2-3; no clear D. CDR1 is KGHDR, CDR2 SFDVKD, per germline. The V and J ends lost 2 bases and 7 bases respectively, with 15 bases between them. The CDR3 covers 15 residues. Here the CDR3 DNA reads TGTGCCACCAGTGATTCCCGCCCAGATCGTAATACGCAGTATTTT. This encodes CATSDSRPDRNTQYF.

The chain joins TRBV4-3 to TRBJ1-4, with D unresolved. The V end was cut by 0 bases, the J end by 4 bases, with 24 bases between. The CDR3 loop spans 20 amino acids. Germline CDR1 is LGHNA and CDR2 is YSLEER. CDR3 nucleotide sequence: TGCGCCAGCAGCCAAGATAGGCTTCCGGGAATCCTTCCAATTAATGAAAAACTGTTTTTT. Its translation is CASSQDRLPGILPINEKLFF.

The J gene is TRBJ2-4, the V gene TRBV4-3; tentative D call: TRBD2 (6 bases). The tail of the sequence fits TRBJ2-7 better, so the J call may be wrong. CDR3 size: 16 residues. Germline V gives CDR1 LGHNA, CDR2 YSLEER. The DNA of the CDR3 is TGCGCCAGCAGCCAAGAGTTGCGGGATTCTTTCTACGAGCAGTACTTC. Translating gives CASSQELRDSFYEQYF.

The rearrangement uses TRBV28 and TRBJ1-2; TRBD1 matches at 8 bases. V shed 7 bases, J shed 4 bases, and the junction held 20 bases outside the gene matches. This CDR3 contains 18 residues. CDR1 and CDR2 (germline): MDHEN, SYDVKM. This chain's CDR3 is CASTGIDRGDSVVYGYTF. The CDR3 DNA is TGTGCCAGCACCGGAATCGACAGGGGAGACTCGGTGGTCTATGGCTACACCTTC.

This chain links TRBV14 with TRBJ1-2; TRBD1 agrees at 10 bases. CDR1 and CDR2 from the germline V gene are SGHDN and FVKESK. Trimming at V came to 1 base and at J to 4 bases, leaving 6 bases not matched to a gene. The CDR3 runs 16 residues. The CDR3 here is CASSQGGQGLSYGYTF. The CDR3 bases are TGTGCCAGCAGCCAAGGGGGACAGGGGTTGTCCTATGGCTACACCTTC.